This T cell receptor (beta chain) was captured by sequencing in a study of blood T cell repertoires in COVID-19. Profiling relied on immunoSEQ multiplex PCR, and the TCRdb table lists in-frame clones only, not all of them. The sample shows about 160,000 clones, about 80% of them seen only once. The junction had 10 bases not matched to a gene; V was cut back by 8 bases and J by 7 bases. The CDR3 is 13 amino acids. The germline V gene has CDR1 SNHLY and CDR2 FYNNEI. The clonotype originates from an older man with acute or convalescent COVID-19. Source material: peripheral blood. The V gene is TRBV2, the J gene TRBJ2-7; 8 bases map to TRBD1. This chain's CDR3 is CASSGTGSREQYF. CDR3 bases: TGTGCCAGCTCCGGGACAGGTTCCCGGGAGCAGTACTTC.